The 28 T cell receptor beta chains in this list originate from one sample, sequenced in a study of monozygotic twins with inflammatory bowel disease. One entry per CDR3 protein, without DNA, is what TCRdb gives after re-calling the 5' RACE reads. Its listing shows approximately 400,000 distinct CDR3 sequences. The specimen was blood. The receptor source for this set is a human donor with ulcerative colitis or Crohn's disease, or a healthy co-twin of an affected twin (not recorded which).

J is TRBJ2-6 and V is TRBV18; the TCRdb call, TRBD1, lacks DNA for checking. CDR1 KGHSH and CDR2 LQKENI come from the germline V gene. This CDR3 is built from 17 residues. The CDR3 sequence is CASSPIRTGPGANVLTF.

V is TRBV18 and J is TRBJ2-3; there is no DNA to check the TCRdb D call of TRBD1. The CDR3 consists of 17 residues. CDR1 is KGHSH, CDR2 LQKENI, per germline. The CDR3 here is CASSPGQGAMATDTQYF.

J is TRBJ2-1 and V is TRBV28. The CDR3 spans 15 residues. Germline V gene data show CDR1 as MDHEN and CDR2 as SYDVKM. Here the CDR3 reads CASSSNRATYNEQFF.

The J gene is TRBJ2-3, the V gene TRBV5-4; the TCRdb call, TRBD2, lacks DNA for checking. Germline assignment: CDR1 SGHNT and CDR2 YYREEE (reference sequence). This CDR3 contains 16 residues. CDR3 sequence: CASSKPGLHQTDTQYF.

The J gene is TRBJ2-5, the V gene TRBV6-6; the TCRdb D gene call, TRBD2, has no DNA to confirm it. The CDR3 consists of 12 residues. The V gene's germline CDR1 is MNHNY and CDR2 SVGAGI (reference sequence). CDR3 region: CASGRGQETQYF.

The J gene is TRBJ1-2, the V gene TRBV15; TCRdb picks TRBD1, but there is no DNA to check that call. Per the germline V gene, CDR1 is LNHNV and CDR2 is YYDKDF (reference sequence). The CDR3 is 15 amino acids. This CDR3 is CATSRPNRAGYGYTF.

The V call is TRBV20-1, the J call TRBJ2-4; TCRdb proposes TRBD2, but this gene call is untestable without DNA. The CDR3 spans 14 residues. From germline, CDR1 is DFQATT and CDR2 SNEGSKA (reference sequence). CDR3 sequence: CSGLVPLAKNIQYF.

The chain employs TRBV4-1 and TRBJ2-7; without DNA, the TCRdb call of TRBD2 cannot be checked. CDR3 length: 17 residues. Germline CDR1 and CDR2: MGHRA and YSYEKL. CDR3 protein: CASSQVDLGLAAYEQYF.

The chain carries TRBV24-1 and TRBJ2-5; the TRBD1 assignment by TCRdb is unverifiable without DNA. Germline V gives CDR1 KGHDR, CDR2 SFDVKD. The CDR3 is 15 amino acids. This CDR3 is CATSDRDRGQETQYF.

The chain carries TRBV9 and TRBJ1-1; TCRdb designates TRBD1, a call that cannot be tested without DNA. This CDR3 region has 19 residues. Germline V gene lookup returns CDR1 SGDLS and CDR2 YYNGEE. The CDR3 is CASSVPTGGPNIMNTEAFF.

This chain connects TRBV20-1 to TRBJ2-3; checking the TCRdb D call of TRBD2 is not possible without DNA. The CDR3 runs 16 residues. Germline loops: CDR1 DFQATT, CDR2 SNEGSKA (reference sequence). This CDR3 is CSARDPSGRTTDTQYF.

The chain uses TRBV9 and TRBJ2-2; no DNA is available, so the TRBD1 call from TCRdb remains unchecked. This CDR3 is 15 amino acids long. The germline V gene encodes CDR1 SGDLS and CDR2 YYNGEE. CDR3 in amino acids: CASSVGQGSTGELFF.

V usage is TRBV28 and J usage is TRBJ2-7; without DNA, the TCRdb call of TRBD2 cannot be checked. The CDR3 loop spans 14 amino acids. Per germline, CDR1 MDHEN and CDR2 SYDVKM. The CDR3 sequence: CASSLAGNSYEQYF.

The chain joins TRBV6-2 or TRBV6-3 to TRBJ2-5; the D call from TCRdb, TRBD2, cannot be confirmed without DNA. Germline V gene sequence: CDR1 MNHEY, CDR2 SVGEGT. The CDR3 length is 19 residues. The CDR3 loop is CASSYVWTSGGGSQETQYF.

The rearrangement links TRBV15 to TRBJ2-5; the TCRdb call, TRBD2, lacks DNA for checking. The CDR3 has 17 amino acids. From germline, CDR1 is LNHNV and CDR2 YYDKDF (reference sequence). CDR3 amino acids: CATSWGWTSGGRETQYF.

V usage is TRBV7-3 and J usage is TRBJ1-4. This CDR3 is built from 14 residues. Germline V gene lookup returns CDR1 SGHTA and CDR2 FQGTGA. The CDR3 sequence: CASSLRIASEKLFF.

The V gene is TRBV6-1, the J gene TRBJ1-6; the D call of TRBD1 rests on TCRdb alone, since no DNA is present to check it. CDR1 MNHNS and CDR2 SASEGT come from the germline V gene. There are 15 residues in the CDR3. CDR3 amino acids: CASRVVQGVNSPLHF.

The chain combines TRBV7-3 with TRBJ2-3; with no DNA, the TCRdb D assignment of TRBD2 cannot be verified. CDR1 and CDR2 (germline): SGHTA, FQGTGA. The CDR3 has 14 amino acids. The CDR3 here is CASSFNAGGNTQYF.

The chain recombines TRBV5-1 with TRBJ2-2. CDR3 length equals 15 residues. The V gene's germline CDR1 is SGHRS and CDR2 YFSETQ. CDR3 region: CASSPRGPNTGELFF.

The chain couples TRBV7-2 to TRBJ2-5; TCRdb's D call, TRBD1, is unchecked because there is no DNA. Germline V lookup: CDR1 SGHTA, CDR2 FQGNSA. This CDR3 region has 14 residues. CDR3 loop: CASSSPRQGVAQYF.

The chain combines TRBV6-2 or TRBV6-3 with TRBJ2-4; TCRdb calls TRBD1, which cannot be checked without DNA. The CDR3 extends over 14 amino acids. Per germline, CDR1 MNHEY and CDR2 SVGEGT. CDR3 residues: CASSYLGQGNIQYF.

The rearrangement joins TRBV5-1 to TRBJ1-1; TCRdb's D call of TRBD1 is untestable without DNA. Germline-derived CDR1 and CDR2 are SGHRS and YFSETQ. The CDR3 is made up of 16 amino acids. The chain's CDR3 is CASSLAGTGQNTEAFF.

The chain combines TRBV5-1 with TRBJ1-1. The CDR3 has 15 amino acids. Per germline, CDR1 SGHRS and CDR2 YFSETQ. CDR3 sequence: CASSLDRAGNTEAFF.

The rearrangement uses TRBV2 and TRBJ2-7; TCRdb's D gene call, TRBD1, goes unchecked for lack of DNA. Germline CDR1 and CDR2: SNHLY and FYNNEI. The CDR3 runs to 15 residues. CDR3 in amino acids: CASEDPGQGVWEQYF.

This rearrangement joins TRBV24-1 to TRBJ2-3; the TCRdb call, TRBD2, lacks DNA for checking. The CDR3 extends over 16 amino acids. CDR1 is KGHDR, CDR2 SFDVKD, per germline. The chain's CDR3 is CATSSGTSGWQGTQYF.

V and J are TRBV20-1 and TRBJ2-2; with no DNA, the TCRdb D assignment of TRBD2 cannot be verified. This CDR3 region has 14 residues. The germline V gene encodes CDR1 DFQATT and CDR2 SNEGSKA (reference sequence). CDR3 in amino acids: CSASSGRNTGELFF.

The CDR3 sequence: CSVVGRDRAYDEQFF. V and J are TRBV29-1 and TRBJ2-1; TCRdb designates TRBD1, a call that cannot be tested without DNA. This CDR3 has 15 amino acids. The V gene's germline CDR1 is SQVTM and CDR2 ANQGSEA.

The chain couples TRBV10-3 to TRBJ2-1; no DNA is available, so the TRBD1 call from TCRdb remains unchecked. This CDR3 is 13 amino acids long. Germline CDR1 reads ENHRY; CDR2 reads SYGVKD. The CDR3 loop is CAISLALDNEQFF.